Each of the 13 T cell receptor beta chains below was sequenced from the same sample in a study of blood T cell repertoires in COVID-19. TCRdb keeps only in-frame clones here, not all; method: immunoSEQ multiplex PCR. The sample carries 150,000 to 200,000 clones, about 86% recorded once. What was sequenced was peripheral blood. Every receptor here comes from a man in his sixties with acute or convalescent COVID-19.

The V and J genes are TRBV29-1 and TRBJ2-1; no clear D gene. The germline CDR1 and CDR2 sequences are SQVTM and ANQGSEA. This CDR3 is built from 11 residues. The germline V and J ends were trimmed by 4 bases and 7 bases, with 8 bases remaining between them. The CDR3 sequence is CSVGQRNEQFF. Written as DNA, the CDR3 is TGCAGCGTTGGGCAGAGGAATGAGCAGTTCTTC.

The chain links TRBV18 to TRBJ1-2; D is possibly TRBD1 (5 bases). CDR3 length: 14 amino acids. Germline V gene sequence: CDR1 KGHSH, CDR2 LQKENI. Trimming removed 3 bases from V and 3 bases from J, with 11 bases in between. In DNA form, the CDR3 reads TGTGCCAGCTCACCCGGGGGAGCCGACTATGGCTACACCTTC. Translation: CASSPGGADYGYTF.

Worth noting for this clone: This is likely a read error, given that the CDR3 carries no conserved phenylalanine or tryptophan at its end. The chain carries TRBV6-1 and TRBJ1-3; D not certain. V lost 2 bases and J 4 bases, leaving 15 bases between the germline ends. CDR3 size: 16 residues. From germline, CDR1 is MNHNS and CDR2 SASEGT. Here the CDR3 DNA reads TGTGCCAGCAGTGAACGTCGGGGAACGGGGGGAAACACCATATATTCT. It specifies CASSERRGTGGNTIYS.

The chain couples TRBV29-1 to TRBJ1-2; D perhaps matches TRBD1 (6 bases). Trimming stripped 3 bases from V and 8 bases from J, with 13 bases between. The length of the CDR3 is 12 residues. Germline CDR1 reads SQVTM; CDR2 reads ANQGSEA. The CDR3 DNA is TGCAGCGTTGAGGGGGCCTGGTGGGGCTACACCTTC. Amino acids: CSVEGAWWGYTF.

V and J are TRBV11-1 and TRBJ2-1; a possible D gene is TRBD2 (6 bases). V was shortened by 5 bases and J by 1 base, with 9 bases between the two germline ends. Germline loops: CDR1 SGHAT, CDR2 FQDESV (reference sequence). This CDR3 has 14 residues. The CDR3 sequence: CASSPGLSYNEQFF. The CDR3 DNA is TGTGCCAGCAGCCCGGGACTGTCCTACAATGAGCAGTTCTTC.

This sequence joins TRBV5-5 and TRBJ1-6; D ambiguous. This CDR3 is 14 amino acids long. V was trimmed by 4 bases and J by 5 bases, leaving 10 bases between them. Germline V lookup: CDR1 SGHKS, CDR2 YYEKEE (reference sequence). As DNA, the CDR3 is TGTGCCAGCAGCGATTCGCGGAATAATTCACCCCTCCACTTT. It specifies CASSDSRNNSPLHF.

This clone was seen a single time. The rearrangement links TRBV6-5 to TRBJ2-3; 9 nucleotides align to TRBD1. The CDR3 consists of 14 residues. V trimming: 6 bases; J trimming: 7 bases; junction bases outside the gene matches: 8. Germline CDR1 MNHEY, CDR2 SVGAGI. In DNA form, the CDR3 reads TGTGCCAGCAGCAGGGACAGGGTGCGGAATACGCAGTATTTT. It encodes CASSRDRVRNTQYF.

The V and J genes are TRBV19 and TRBJ2-2; 10 bases line up with TRBD2. Per the germline V gene, CDR1 is LNHDA and CDR2 is SQIVND (reference sequence). V gave up 7 bases and J gave up 1 base; unmatched junction bases: 6. The CDR3 runs 16 residues. The CDR3 sequence: CASKGLATGNTGELFF. The CDR3 region has the DNA TGTGCCAGTAAGGGACTAGCGACCGGGAACACCGGGGAGCTGTTTTTT.

The chain uses TRBV7-2 and TRBJ1-2; a weak D match, TRBD1 (5 bases). Deletions cut 1 base from V and 3 bases from J, with 12 bases between. The CDR3 has 15 amino acids. Germline CDR1 is SGHTA and CDR2 is FQGNSA. The CDR3, as DNA: TGTGCCAGCAGCTTAGTCAGGGCTGTCGACTATGGCTACACCTTC. The encoded protein is CASSLVRAVDYGYTF.

This clone was picked up a small number of times. This CDR3 reads CASSTELGTDNSPLHF. The CDR3 coding sequence is TGTGCCAGCAGTACCGAATTAGGGACAGATAATTCACCCCTCCACTTT. This sequence joins TRBV2 and TRBJ1-6; 7 positions match TRBD1. Germline V gene lookup returns CDR1 SNHLY and CDR2 FYNNEI. The CDR3 length is 16 residues. The J segment lost 5 bases and the V segment lost 5 bases, leaving 9 bases of the junction unmatched.

The rearrangement links TRBV4-2 to TRBJ2-5, with D possibly being TRBD2 (6 bases). Trimming left V 2 bases short and J 4 bases short, with 11 bases between. CDR1 LGHNA and CDR2 YNFKEQ come from the germline V gene. The CDR3 sequence is 14 residues long. The DNA for the CDR3 is TGTGCCAGCAGCCAAAAAACTAGCCCAGAGACCCAGTACTTC. It translates to CASSQKTSPETQYF.

The rearrangement links TRBV6-2 or TRBV6-3 to TRBJ2-1; D remains unclear. Germline V gene data show CDR1 as MNHEY and CDR2 as SVGEGT. Trimming left V 5 bases short and J 12 bases short, with 17 bases between. This CDR3 region has 13 residues. DNA for the CDR3: TGTGCCAGCAGTCCCATCCCCTATGGTGGGCAGTTCTTC. It encodes CASSPIPYGGQFF.

V usage is TRBV28 and J usage is TRBJ2-7; D is uncertain. V was cut by 4 bases and J by 1 base, with 8 bases left in between. This CDR3 spans 13 amino acids. CDR1 is MDHEN and CDR2 is SYDVKM in the germline V gene. CDR3 DNA: TGTGCCAGCAGTTCTCCCACATCCTACGAGCAGTACTTC. It codes for CASSSPTSYEQYF.